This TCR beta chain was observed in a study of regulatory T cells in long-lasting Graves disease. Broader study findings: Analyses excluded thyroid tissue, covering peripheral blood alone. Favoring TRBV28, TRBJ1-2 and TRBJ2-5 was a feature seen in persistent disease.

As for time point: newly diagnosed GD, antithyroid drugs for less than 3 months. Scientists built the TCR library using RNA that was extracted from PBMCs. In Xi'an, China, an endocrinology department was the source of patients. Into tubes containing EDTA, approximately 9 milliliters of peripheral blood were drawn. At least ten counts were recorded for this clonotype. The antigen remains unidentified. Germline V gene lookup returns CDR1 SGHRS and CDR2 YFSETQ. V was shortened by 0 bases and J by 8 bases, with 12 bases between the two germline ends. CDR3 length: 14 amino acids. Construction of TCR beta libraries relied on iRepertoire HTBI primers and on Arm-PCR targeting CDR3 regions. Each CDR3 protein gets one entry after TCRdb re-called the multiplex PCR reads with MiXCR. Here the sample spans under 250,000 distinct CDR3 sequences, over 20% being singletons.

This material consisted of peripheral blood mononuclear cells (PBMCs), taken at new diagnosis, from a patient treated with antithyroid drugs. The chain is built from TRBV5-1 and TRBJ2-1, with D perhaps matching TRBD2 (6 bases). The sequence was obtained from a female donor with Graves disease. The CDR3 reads CASSLAGAPHEQFF. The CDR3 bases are TGCGCCAGCAGCTTGGCGGGAGCCCCCCATGAGCAGTTCTTC.